This TCR beta chain was retrieved from a study of immune heterogeneity within non-small cell lung tumors. Whole-study findings and limits: Each patient's tumor sites shared recurring identical dominant CDR3 beta clonotypes, and individual sites also carried their own high-frequency clones.

With 32 V and 13 J primers, multiplex PCR amplified the TCR beta CDR3. TCRdb processed the multiplex PCR reads anew with MiXCR; each CDR3 protein has one entry. Of 8,500 to 13,000 distinct CDR3 sequences listed, 25% to 30% are singletons. The V gene lost 0 bases and the J gene lost 2 bases, with 10 bases spanning the gap. The CDR3 runs 16 residues. In germline, CDR1 is MNHNY, CDR2 SVGAGI (reference sequence). This clonotype has more than one count but fewer than ten. The antigen remains undetermined. The authors used roughly 600 ng of bulk tumor genomic DNA per sample as template. Widely spaced biopsies, several per primary tumor, were obtained at surgery. Each patient presented with untreated, newly diagnosed non-small cell lung cancer and received curative surgery.

The clonotype comes from a man aged 45-60 years with non-small cell lung cancer. The chain combines TRBV6-6 with TRBJ2-2; D ambiguous. Input material: lung tumor tissue. Here the CDR3 reads CASSYSMGGNTGELFF. CDR3 nucleotide sequence: TGTGCCAGCAGTTACTCTATGGGCGGAAACACCGGGGAGCTGTTTTTT.